A single sample gave rise to the 26 T cell receptor beta chains below, sequenced in a study of blood T cell repertoires in COVID-19. The repertoire was sequenced with immunoSEQ multiplex PCR; TCRdb's copy has only in-frame clones and lacks some. This sample has 200,000 to 250,000 clones, with approximately 90% found just once. Sequenced input: PBMCs or T cells enriched from blood (not recorded which). The receptor set was obtained from a woman aged 40 to 50 with acute COVID-19.

The chain is built from TRBV6-5 and TRBJ1-3, with D possibly being TRBD1 (6 bases). CDR3 size: 14 residues. Germline-derived CDR1 and CDR2 are MNHEY and SVGAGI. The ends were cut back, 6 bases at V and 4 bases at J, with 13 bases in the middle. Here the CDR3 DNA reads TGTGCCAGCAGACCAGGGGTTCCCGGAAACACCATATATTTT. It is translated as CASRPGVPGNTIYF.

The chain recombines TRBV11-2 with TRBJ2-1, with a tentative D call TRBD1 (5 bases). CDR3 size: 15 residues. Per germline, CDR1 SGHAT and CDR2 FQNNGV. V was cut by 3 bases and J by 3 bases, with 12 bases left in between. The CDR3 loop is CASSFLSRDYNEQFF. In DNA, the CDR3 is TGTGCCAGCAGCTTTCTATCCAGGGACTACAATGAGCAGTTCTTC. The full variable domain, rest sourced from reference TRBV11-2 and TRBJ2-1, is EAGVAQSPRYKIIEKRQSVAFWCNPISGHATLYWYQQILGQGPKLLIQFQNNGVVDDSQLPKDRFSAERLKGVDSTLKIQPAKLEDSAVYLCASSFLSRDYNEQFFGPGTRLTVL.

The rearrangement uses TRBV18 and TRBJ1-3; D gene unclear. Trimming removed 3 bases from V and 8 bases from J, with 14 bases in between. This CDR3 has 14 amino acids. Germline CDR1 is KGHSH and CDR2 is LQKENI. In nucleotides, the CDR3 is TGTGCCAGCTCACCGCCAGAGGGTCGGGACACCATATATTTT. Translation: CASSPPEGRDTIYF. The full variable domain, rest sourced from reference TRBV18 and TRBJ1-3, is NAGVMQNPRHLVRRRGQEARLRCSPMKGHSHVYWYRQLPEEGLKFMVYLQKENIIDESGMPKERFSAEFPKEGPSILRIQQVVRGDSAAYFCASSPPEGRDTIYFGEGSWLTVV.

The chain couples TRBV2 to TRBJ1-2; 8 bases align to TRBD1. The germline CDR1 and CDR2 sequences are SNHLY and FYNNEI. This CDR3 is built from 12 residues. J lost 13 bases, V lost 6 bases, and 10 bases had no gene match. The CDR3 region is CASSPGQDLLTF. CDR3 nucleotide sequence: TGTGCCAGCAGCCCGGGACAGGACCTTCTCACCTTC.

This chain joins TRBV3-1 (or the pseudogene TRBV3-2) and TRBJ1-5; D is ambiguous. With 1 base removed from V and 4 bases from J, the gap between germline ends came to 5 bases. Germline V gives CDR1 LGHDT, CDR2 YNNKEL (reference sequence). The length of the CDR3 is 13 residues. As DNA, the CDR3 is TGTGCCAGCAGCCAAGTTATGAATCAGCCCCAGCATTTT. This codes for CASSQVMNQPQHF.

J is TRBJ1-2 and V is TRBV5-1; TRBD1 matches 7 bases. This CDR3 region has 14 residues. Unmatched junction bases numbered 11, after V lost 4 bases and J lost 8 bases. From germline, CDR1 is SGHRS and CDR2 YFSETQ. For the CDR3, the DNA is TGCGCCAGCAGCAGGACCGGACAGGTCGGCGGCTACACCTTC. Protein: CASSRTGQVGGYTF.

The rearrangement joins TRBV12-3 or TRBV12-4 to TRBJ1-1; D call uncertain. V was pared by 6 bases and J by 4 bases, with 12 bases between. This CDR3 contains 13 residues. CDR3 region: CASRARQATEAFF. The CDR3 nucleotides are TGTGCCAGCAGAGCACGGCAGGCCACTGAAGCTTTCTTT.

The chain joins TRBV5-6 to TRBJ1-5, with unresolved D. CDR1 SGHDT and CDR2 YYEEEE come from the germline V gene. This CDR3 region has 15 residues. With 4 bases removed from V and 0 bases from J, the gap between germline ends came to 11 bases. The CDR3 DNA is TGTGCCAGCAGCCCCGGACGGGATAGCAATCAGCCCCAGCATTTT. Protein product: CASSPGRDSNQPQHF.

The rearrangement links TRBV5-6 to TRBJ1-2; tentatively, D is TRBD1 (6 bases). Deletions cut 4 bases from V and 2 bases from J, with 12 bases between. This CDR3 is 14 amino acids long. Germline V gene sequence: CDR1 SGHDT, CDR2 YYEEEE. The CDR3 DNA follows: TGTGCCAGCAGCCAAGGACAGTCCAACTATGGCTACACCTTC. It specifies CASSQGQSNYGYTF.

The rearrangement joins TRBV4-3 to TRBJ2-1; a possible D gene is TRBD2 (6 bases). The V and J ends lost 8 bases and 12 bases respectively, with 14 bases between them. Germline CDR1 and CDR2: LGHNA and YSLEER. This CDR3 has 11 residues. CDR3 protein: CASSGVGGQFF. The CDR3 nucleotides are TGCGCCAGCTCCGGCGTGGGAGGGCAGTTCTTC.

This clone was seen only a few times. V and J are TRBV7-3 and TRBJ2-7; the D gene is possibly TRBD1 (6 bases). The CDR3 spans 16 residues. V was shortened by 5 bases and J by 3 bases, with 20 bases between the two germline ends. Germline V lookup: CDR1 SGHTA, CDR2 FQGTGA. CDR3 nucleotides: TGTGCCAGCAGCACCAAACGTAGGGGGATCCTCTACGAGCAGTACTTC. Translation gives CASSTKRRGILYEQYF.

The V call is TRBV18, the J call TRBJ1-5; D remains unclear. Per germline, CDR1 KGHSH and CDR2 LQKENI. Trimming took 3 bases from V and 0 from J, leaving 9 bases between them. CDR3 length equals 15 residues. The DNA for the CDR3 is TGTGCCAGCTCACCGCCGGGGAATAGCAATCAGCCCCAGCATTTT. Amino acids: CASSPPGNSNQPQHF.

There are a few counts of this clone. The chain is built from TRBV29-1 and TRBJ1-2; TRBD1 aligns across 9 bases. This CDR3 spans 14 amino acids. Germline lookup yields CDR1 SQVTM and CDR2 ANQGSEA. After removal of 4 bases from V and 1 base from J, the junction contained 4 bases not matched to a gene. In nucleotides, the CDR3 is TGCAGCGTTGTACAGGACAGGGGTAACTATGGCTACACCTTC. Its protein is CSVVQDRGNYGYTF. Full variable domain (rest looked up from reference TRBV29-1 and TRBJ1-2): SAVISQKPSRDICQRGTSLTIQCQVDSQVTMMFWYRQQPGQSLTLIATANQGSEATYESGFVIDKFPISRPNLTFSTLTVSNMSPEDSSIYLCSVVQDRGNYGYTFGSGTRLTVV.

The V gene is TRBV6-2 or TRBV6-3, the J gene TRBJ2-7, with D possibly TRBD2 on 6 matching bases. V gave up 5 bases and J gave up 2 bases, with 13 bases separating them. Germline CDR1 and CDR2: MNHEY and SVGEGT. The CDR3 length is 14 residues. The CDR3 bases are TGTGCCAGCAGTCCCTCGGGCGGGACCTACGAGCAGTACTTC. Amino acids: CASSPSGGTYEQYF.

This rearrangement joins TRBV5-5 to TRBJ1-5; D gene uncertain. This CDR3 spans 16 amino acids. V lost 5 bases and J lost 3, with 18 bases in between. CDR1 SGHKS and CDR2 YYEKEE come from the germline V gene (reference sequence). The CDR3 DNA sequence: TGTGCCAGCAGGGCGGGCGGATGGCTAAACAATCAGCCCCAGCATTTT. This gives the protein CASRAGGWLNNQPQHF.

The chain has TRBV9 and TRBJ1-2; TRBD1 agrees at 7 bases. Looked up from germline, CDR1 is SGDLS and CDR2 is YYNGEE. Trimming at V came to 0 bases and at J to 6 bases, leaving 8 bases not matched to a gene. The CDR3 spans 15 residues. CDR3 sequence reads: CASSVDGQVFDGYTF. The CDR3 bases are TGTGCCAGCAGCGTAGATGGACAGGTCTTCGATGGCTACACCTTC.

V usage is TRBV5-5 and J usage is TRBJ1-1; D is uncertain. The CDR3 covers 14 residues. Trimming cost V 0 bases and J 1 base, with 7 bases left between them. Germline V gene data show CDR1 as SGHKS and CDR2 as YYEKEE (reference sequence). The CDR3 DNA reads as TGTGCCAGCAGCTTGGGTCAGTGGAACACTGAAGCTTTCTTT. Protein: CASSLGQWNTEAFF.

This clone was seen once. The chain carries TRBV7-2 and TRBJ2-3, with a tentative D call TRBD2 (7 bases). Deletions cut 0 bases from V and 0 bases from J, with 13 bases between. The CDR3 spans 17 residues. Looked up from germline, CDR1 is SGHTA and CDR2 is FQGNSA. The CDR3 loop reads CASSLAKAGASTDTQYF. CDR3 nucleotides: TGTGCCAGCAGCTTAGCGAAGGCGGGGGCTAGCACAGATACGCAGTATTTT.

The genes are TRBV6-1 and TRBJ1-3; TRBD1 is a possible D gene (5 bases). The germline gives CDR1 MNHNS, CDR2 SASEGT. The CDR3 extends over 18 amino acids. The ends were cut back, 0 bases at V and 5 bases at J, with 20 bases in the middle. In DNA, the CDR3 is TGTGCCAGCAGTGAAGCGGGGGAGGTCGTCCAGGCCAGAAACACCATATATTTT. Translation gives CASSEAGEVVQARNTIYF.

V and J are TRBV4-1 and TRBJ2-3; TRBD1 is a possible D gene (6 bases). The CDR3 is made up of 17 amino acids. Trimming cost V 0 bases and J 2 bases, with 15 bases left between them. The germline V gene encodes CDR1 MGHRA and CDR2 YSYEKL. The CDR3 spells CASSQEFDRPITDTQYF. The CDR3, as DNA: TGCGCCAGCAGCCAAGAATTCGACAGGCCTATCACAGATACGCAGTATTTT.

The chain links TRBV7-2 to TRBJ2-4; TRBD1 might be the D (6 bases). Looked up from germline, CDR1 is SGHTA and CDR2 is FQGNSA. The CDR3 consists of 17 residues. V lost 5 bases and J lost 8, with 25 bases in between. DNA of the CDR3: TGTGCCAGCAGCCCATCACCGACAGGCCCTCCCGGTCACATTCAGTACTTC. Its translation: CASSPSPTGPPGHIQYF.

This clone was seen just once. This chain connects TRBV4-2 to TRBJ1-3, with 7 bases that match TRBD1. CDR1 and CDR2 from the germline V gene are LGHNA and YNFKEQ. The V segment lost 0 bases and the J segment 4 bases; nucleotides outside the gene matches: 6. The CDR3 sequence is 16 residues long. This chain's CDR3 is CASSQDDAGGGNTIYF. DNA for the CDR3: TGTGCCAGCAGCCAAGATGATGCAGGGGGGGGAAACACCATATATTTT.

The rearrangement uses TRBV24-1 and TRBJ2-2; D perhaps matches TRBD1 (5 bases). CDR1 is KGHDR, CDR2 SFDVKD, per germline. V was shortened by 0 bases and J by 6 bases, with 10 bases between the two germline ends. CDR3 length equals 15 residues. CDR3 sequence reads: CATSDLGQGAGELFF. Here the CDR3 DNA reads TGTGCCACCAGTGATTTGGGGCAGGGCGCCGGGGAGCTGTTTTTT.

V and J are TRBV5-5 and TRBJ1-2; 9 nucleotides align to TRBD1. Germline V CDR1 and CDR2: SGHKS, YYEKEE (reference sequence). The ends lost 3 bases at V and 4 bases at J; junction bases unmatched: 7. The CDR3 consists of 15 residues. The CDR3: CASSSWTGESYGYTF. CDR3 DNA: TGTGCCAGCAGCTCCTGGACAGGGGAGAGCTATGGCTACACCTTC.

The rearrangement joins TRBV5-1 to TRBJ1-6; 8 nucleotides agree with TRBD1. Germline CDR1 SGHRS, CDR2 YFSETQ. CDR3 length: 15 amino acids. With 1 base clipped from V and 5 bases from J, the junction kept 2 bases outside the gene matches. In nucleotides, the CDR3 is TGCGCCAGCAGCTTGAGGACAGGGAATAATTCACCCCTCCACTTT. Translating it yields CASSLRTGNNSPLHF. Supplemented by reference TRBV5-1 and TRBJ1-6, the full variable domain reads KAGVTQTPRYLIKTRGQQVTLSCSPISGHRSVSWYQQTPGQGLQFLFEYFSETQRNKGNFPGRFSGRQFSNSRSEMNVSTLELGDSALYLCASSLRTGNNSPLHFGNGTRLTVT.

This clone was detected only once. J is TRBJ1-4 and V is TRBV18; D gene ambiguous. From germline, CDR1 is KGHSH and CDR2 LQKENI. V was clipped by 4 bases and J by 7 bases, with 13 bases between them. This CDR3 has 14 amino acids. CDR3 sequence (DNA): TGTGCCAGCTCACTTGGCCCCGGCGGTGAAAAACTGTTTTTT. Residues: CASSLGPGGEKLFF.